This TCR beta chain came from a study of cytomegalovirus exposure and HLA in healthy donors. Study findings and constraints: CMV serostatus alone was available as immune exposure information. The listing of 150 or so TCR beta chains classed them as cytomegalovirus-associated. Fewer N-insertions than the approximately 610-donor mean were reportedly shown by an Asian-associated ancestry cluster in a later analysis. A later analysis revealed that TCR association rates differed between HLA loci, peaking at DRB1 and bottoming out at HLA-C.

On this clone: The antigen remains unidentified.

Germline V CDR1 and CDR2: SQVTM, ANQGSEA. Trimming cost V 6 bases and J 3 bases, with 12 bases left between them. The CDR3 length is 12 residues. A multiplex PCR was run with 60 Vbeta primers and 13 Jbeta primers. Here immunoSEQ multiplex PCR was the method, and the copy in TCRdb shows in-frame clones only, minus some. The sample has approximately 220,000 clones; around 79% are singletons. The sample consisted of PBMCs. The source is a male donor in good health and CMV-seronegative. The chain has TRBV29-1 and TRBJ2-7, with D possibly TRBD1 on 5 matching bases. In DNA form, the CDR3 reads TGCAGCGTAGGACAAATGAACTACGAGCAGTACTTC. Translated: CSVGQMNYEQYF.